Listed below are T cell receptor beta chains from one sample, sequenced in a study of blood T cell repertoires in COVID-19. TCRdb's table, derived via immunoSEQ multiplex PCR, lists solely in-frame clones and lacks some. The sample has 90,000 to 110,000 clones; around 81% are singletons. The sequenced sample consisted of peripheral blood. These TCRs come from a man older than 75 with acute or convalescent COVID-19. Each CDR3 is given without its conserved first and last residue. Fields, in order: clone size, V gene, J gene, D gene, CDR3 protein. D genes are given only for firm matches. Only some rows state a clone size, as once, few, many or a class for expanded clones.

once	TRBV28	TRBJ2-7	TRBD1	ASRRGQVGAYEQY
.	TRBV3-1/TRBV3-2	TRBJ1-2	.	ASSRTALYGYT
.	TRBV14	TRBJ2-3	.	ASSQNRGGDTQY
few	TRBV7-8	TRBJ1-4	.	ASSSTGTSFPWDEKLF
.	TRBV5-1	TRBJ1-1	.	ASSLISGETEAF
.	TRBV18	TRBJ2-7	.	ASSPQGGVSEQY
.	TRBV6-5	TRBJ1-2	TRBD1	ASSYRSGGHGYT
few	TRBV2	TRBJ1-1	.	ASTERGITEAF
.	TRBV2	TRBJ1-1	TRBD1	ASSSRPQGAAF
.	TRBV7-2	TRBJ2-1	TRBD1	ASSSGQGDEQF
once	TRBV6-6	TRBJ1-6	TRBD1	ASSPGTVNNSPLH